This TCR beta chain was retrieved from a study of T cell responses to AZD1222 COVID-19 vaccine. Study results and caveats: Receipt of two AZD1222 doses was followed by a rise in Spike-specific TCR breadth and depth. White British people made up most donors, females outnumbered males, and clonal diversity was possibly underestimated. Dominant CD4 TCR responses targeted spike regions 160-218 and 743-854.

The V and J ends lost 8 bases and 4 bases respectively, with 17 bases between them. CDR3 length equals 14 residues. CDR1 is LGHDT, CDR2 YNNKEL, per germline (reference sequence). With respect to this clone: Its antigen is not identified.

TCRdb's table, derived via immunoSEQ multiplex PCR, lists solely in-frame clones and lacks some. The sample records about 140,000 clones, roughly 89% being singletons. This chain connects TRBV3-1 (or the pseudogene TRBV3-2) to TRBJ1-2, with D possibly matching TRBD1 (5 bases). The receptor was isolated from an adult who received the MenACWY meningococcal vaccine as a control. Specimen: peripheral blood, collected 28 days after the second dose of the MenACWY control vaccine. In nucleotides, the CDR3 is TGTGCCAGCGACCATCGAGGGGCACCCTATGGCTACACCTTC. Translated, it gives CASDHRGAPYGYTF.